The 20 T cell receptor beta chains below were found in one sample sequenced in a study of shared clonotypes between healthy human individuals (dated by TCRdb to 2018 to 2021). Library preparation employed the immunoSEQ multiplex PCR assay. TCRdb obtained this table from immuneACCESS and retained in-frame rearrangements with V and J assigned. These tables miss some clones; where compared with another copy, unresolved V genes account for less than half of the shortfall, and the remainder is unexplained. This sample holds roughly 1.5 million clones; under 99% were observed only once. The leading ten clones occupy roughly 0.42% of the sample. The specimen was naive CD4+ T cells sorted from blood. Explained via the paper, the cell subset or site label denotes: CD45RA+ positively selected. All receptors come from a man aged 25-40 years in good health.

The V call is TRBV7-9, the J call TRBJ2-3; D possibly matches TRBD1 or TRBD2 (7 bases each). The V gene lost 5 bases and the J gene lost 2 bases, with 20 bases spanning the gap. The CDR3 is 17 amino acids. Germline CDR1 SEHNR, CDR2 FQNEAQ (reference sequence). Here the CDR3 DNA reads TGTGCCAGCAGCGTTCGGGGGGAGACAGGGCTCACAGATACGCAGTATTTT. Translating gives CASSVRGETGLTDTQYF.

This chain uses TRBV25-1 with TRBJ2-2, with D possibly matching TRBD1 (5 bases). The CDR3 is 15 residues long. The V end was cut by 5 bases, the J end by 0 bases, with 10 bases between. Germline V gene lookup returns CDR1 MGHDK and CDR2 SYGVNS. CDR3 sequence reads: CASSQGMPNTGELFF. The DNA for the CDR3 is TGTGCCAGCAGTCAGGGTATGCCGAACACCGGGGAGCTGTTTTTT. The full variable domain, with the rest looked up from reference TRBV25-1 and TRBJ2-2, is EADIYQTPRYLVIGTGKKITLECSQTMGHDKMYWYQQDPGMELHLIHYSYGVNSTEKGDLSSESTVSRIRTEHFPLTLESARPSHTSQYLCASSQGMPNTGELFFGEGSRLTVL.

The V gene is TRBV29-1, the J gene TRBJ2-1, with TRBD2 matching 8 bases. The ends lost 7 bases at V and 4 bases at J; junction bases unmatched: 3. This CDR3 region has 12 residues. Per the germline V gene, CDR1 is SQVTM and CDR2 is ANQGSEA. CDR3 coding DNA: TGCAGCGCGGGACTAGATTACAATGAGCAGTTCTTC. Translation: CSAGLDYNEQFF.

The J gene is TRBJ2-7, the V gene TRBV14, with 8 nucleotides matching TRBD1. The junction had 7 bases not matched to a gene; V was cut back by 1 base and J by 5 bases. The CDR3 runs to 15 residues. From germline, CDR1 is SGHDN and CDR2 FVKESK. This CDR3 reads CASSQVLTGGHEQYF. The CDR3, as DNA: TGTGCCAGCAGCCAAGTTTTAACAGGGGGGCACGAGCAGTACTTC.

J is TRBJ2-5 and V is TRBV9; D remains unclear. Deletions cut 3 bases from V and 0 bases from J, with 9 bases between. Germline V gene lookup returns CDR1 SGDLS and CDR2 YYNGEE. The CDR3 runs 14 residues. The DNA for the CDR3 is TGTGCCAGCAGCGCCGACTGGGACCAAGAGACCCAGTACTTC. Translating gives CASSADWDQETQYF. Full variable domain (missing parts from reference TRBV9 and TRBJ2-5): DSGVTQTPKHLITATGQRVTLRCSPRSGDLSVYWYQQSLDQGLQFLIQYYNGEERAKGNILERFSAQQFPDLHSELNLSSLELGDSALYFCASSADWDQETQYFGPGTRLLVL.

The chain is built from TRBV28 and TRBJ2-7; TRBD1 agrees at 7 bases. J gave up 4 bases and V 6 bases, and 9 bases lay outside the gene matches. Germline V lookup: CDR1 MDHEN, CDR2 SYDVKM. CDR3 length equals 14 residues. CDR3 nucleotide sequence: TGTGCCAGCAGGTCGACAGGGACCCAATACGAGCAGTACTTC. It codes for CASRSTGTQYEQYF.

V and J are TRBV6-5 and TRBJ2-1; D is possibly TRBD1 or TRBD2 (6 bases each). V lost 5 bases and J 14 bases, leaving 16 bases between the germline ends. The CDR3 extends over 12 amino acids. Germline V gene data show CDR1 as MNHEY and CDR2 as SVGAGI. CDR3 residues: CASSHRGVGEFF. As DNA, the CDR3 is TGTGCCAGCAGTCATAGGGGGGTTGGGGAGTTCTTC.

The rearrangement links TRBV19 to TRBJ2-2; 7 bases match TRBD1. Germline CDR1 LNHDA, CDR2 SQIVND (reference sequence). The CDR3 length is 14 residues. The V and J ends lost 8 bases and 4 bases, in that order; junction bases with no gene match: 7. This chain's CDR3 is CASQRTGPTGELFF. The CDR3 bases are TGTGCCAGTCAGAGGACAGGTCCCACCGGGGAGCTGTTTTTT. The complete variable domain, with remaining parts taken from reference TRBV19 and TRBJ2-2, reads DGGITQSPKYLFRKEGQNVTLSCEQNLNHDAMYWYRQDPGQGLRLIYYSQIVNDFQKGDIAEGYSVSREKKESFPLTVTSAQKNPTAFYLCASQRTGPTGELFFGEGSRLTVL.

The chain joins TRBV11-2 to TRBJ2-1, with TRBD2 matching over 10 bases. V was clipped by 5 bases and J by 5 bases; unmatched bases: 15. CDR1 SGHAT and CDR2 FQNNGV come from the germline V gene. The CDR3 sequence is 18 residues long. The CDR3, as DNA: TGTGCCAGCAGCCGACGACCGACCGGGACTAGCGTCCACAATGAGCAGTTCTTC. Its translation is CASSRRPTGTSVHNEQFF.

The chain uses TRBV7-2 and TRBJ2-7; weak D call: TRBD2 (6 bases). The CDR3 length is 16 residues. V lost 5 bases to trimming and J lost 2 bases, with 19 bases between them. Germline values: CDR1 SGHTA, CDR2 FQGNSA. The CDR3 is CASSPSIGGIPYEQYF. CDR3 nucleotides: TGTGCCAGCAGCCCGTCCATTGGAGGGATTCCCTACGAGCAGTACTTC.

The chain uses TRBV28 and TRBJ2-7; the D gene is possibly TRBD1 (5 bases). Germline V gives CDR1 MDHEN, CDR2 SYDVKM. This CDR3 contains 15 residues. Trimming removed 6 bases at V and 4 bases at J, with 19 bases between. CDR3 protein: CASSPTQGMEYEQYF. The CDR3 DNA reads TGTGCCAGCAGCCCAACTCAGGGAATGGAGTACGAGCAGTACTTC. Full variable domain (missing parts from reference TRBV28 and TRBJ2-7): DVKVTQSSRYLVKRTGEKVFLECVQDMDHENMFWYRQDPGLGLRLIYFSYDVKMKEKGDIPEGYSVSREKKERFSLILESASTNQTSMYLCASSPTQGMEYEQYFGPGTRLTVT.

V and J are TRBV18 and TRBJ1-2; D possibly corresponds to TRBD1 (5 bases). The CDR3 extends over 14 amino acids. The germline CDR1 and CDR2 sequences are KGHSH and LQKENI. Trimming left V 3 bases short and J 1 base short, with 9 bases between. The CDR3 reads CASSPLRGNYGYTF. The CDR3 region has the DNA TGTGCCAGCTCACCCTTGAGGGGTAACTATGGCTACACCTTC.

This clone has just one count. V gene TRBV4-1 combines with J gene TRBJ2-4, with 8 positions matching TRBD1. Germline V gene sequence: CDR1 MGHRA, CDR2 YSYEKL. The V gene end was trimmed by 0 bases and the J gene end by 4 bases; junction bases not matched to a gene: 14. The CDR3 is made up of 19 amino acids. The CDR3 coding sequence is TGCGCCAGCAGCCAAGACTTCAGCCCGGGACAGGCGTTAAAAAACATTCAGTACTTC. Amino acid sequence: CASSQDFSPGQALKNIQYF.

The chain joins TRBV6-5 to TRBJ2-1; 7 nucleotides line up with TRBD2. Germline values: CDR1 MNHEY, CDR2 SVGAGI. J lost 12 bases, V lost 2 bases, and 16 bases had no gene match. The CDR3 is made up of 16 amino acids. The CDR3 is CASSYPTGAAGERQFF. Written as DNA, the CDR3 is TGTGCCAGCAGTTACCCCACCGGTGCGGCGGGAGAGCGGCAGTTCTTC.

This chain links TRBV6-5 with TRBJ2-7, with D tentatively TRBD2 (6 bases). Germline CDR1 reads MNHEY; CDR2 reads SVGAGI. This CDR3 is 13 amino acids long. V lost 10 bases and J lost 3, with 16 bases in between. The CDR3 protein is CATSGIGSYEQYF. The CDR3 bases are TGTGCCACCTCTGGTATCGGGAGCTACGAGCAGTACTTC.

V is TRBV18 and J is TRBJ2-3; the D is unclear. Trimming removed 5 bases at V and 8 bases at J, with 14 bases between. The CDR3 is 13 amino acids. CDR1 is KGHSH and CDR2 is LQKENI in the germline V gene. The CDR3 is CASSGAQLSTQYF. The CDR3 DNA reads as TGTGCCAGCTCAGGAGCCCAGTTAAGTACGCAGTATTTT.

The rearrangement uses TRBV9 and TRBJ2-3; D unresolved. V shed 1 base and J shed 6 bases, with 6 bases lying between them. CDR1 and CDR2 from the germline V gene are SGDLS and YYNGEE. The CDR3 loop spans 12 amino acids. DNA for the CDR3: TGTGCCAGCAGCGTATCGAGTGATACGCAGTATTTT. It codes for CASSVSSDTQYF. Filled out from reference TRBV9 and TRBJ2-3, the complete variable domain reads DSGVTQTPKHLITATGQRVTLRCSPRSGDLSVYWYQQSLDQGLQFLIQYYNGEERAKGNILERFSAQQFPDLHSELNLSSLELGDSALYFCASSVSSDTQYFGPGTRLTVL.

In its sample, this clone was seen once. The chain joins TRBV29-1 to TRBJ2-3; D uncertain. Per the germline V gene, CDR1 is SQVTM and CDR2 is ANQGSEA. The CDR3 loop spans 13 amino acids. Trimming removed 1 base from V and 8 bases from J, with 13 bases in between. CDR3: CSVEGAARGTQYF. The CDR3 DNA reads as TGCAGCGTTGAAGGGGCAGCCCGCGGTACGCAGTATTTT.

V is TRBV19 and J is TRBJ1-1, with TRBD1 matching 12 bases. The germline gives CDR1 LNHDA, CDR2 SQIVND (reference sequence). There are 17 residues in the CDR3. The V gene end was trimmed by 2 bases and the J gene end by 5 bases; junction bases not matched to a gene: 9. The CDR3 DNA is TGTGCCAGTAGTATATACCCCGGGACAGGGGGCAGGACTGAAGCTTTCTTT. Its protein is CASSIYPGTGGRTEAFF.

The chain is built from TRBV28 and TRBJ2-1; D is unresolved. This CDR3 region has 14 residues. Germline assignment: CDR1 MDHEN and CDR2 SYDVKM. The germline V and J ends were trimmed by 11 bases and 0 bases, with 14 bases remaining between them. The CDR3 coding sequence is TGTGCCGAAAAGGGCGGTGGCTCCTACAATGAGCAGTTCTTC. Its translation: CAEKGGGSYNEQFF.